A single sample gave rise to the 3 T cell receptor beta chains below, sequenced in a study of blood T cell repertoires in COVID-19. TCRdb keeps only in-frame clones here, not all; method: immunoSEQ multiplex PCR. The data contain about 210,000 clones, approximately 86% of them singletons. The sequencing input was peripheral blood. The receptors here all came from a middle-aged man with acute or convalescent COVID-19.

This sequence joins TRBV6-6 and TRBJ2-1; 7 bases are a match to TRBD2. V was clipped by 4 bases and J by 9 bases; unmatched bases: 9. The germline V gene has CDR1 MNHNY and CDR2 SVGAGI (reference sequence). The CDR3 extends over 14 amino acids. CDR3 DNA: TGTGCCAGCAGTTCACACGACTTAGCGGGTGAGCAGTTCTTC. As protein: CASSSHDLAGEQFF.

The CDR3, as DNA: TGTGCCAGCAGTTTTGGGTCCTTCGGGACCGGGGAGCTGTTTTTT. Translating it yields CASSFGSFGTGELFF. This chain joins TRBV27 and TRBJ2-2; D not certain. The V end was cut by 3 bases, the J end by 5 bases, with 13 bases between. This CDR3 is built from 15 residues. Germline CDR1 MNHEY, CDR2 SMNVEV (reference sequence).

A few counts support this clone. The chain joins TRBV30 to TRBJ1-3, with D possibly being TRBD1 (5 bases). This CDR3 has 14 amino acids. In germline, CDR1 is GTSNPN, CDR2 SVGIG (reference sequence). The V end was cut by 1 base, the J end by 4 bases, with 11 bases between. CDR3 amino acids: CAWSAVGVGNTIYF. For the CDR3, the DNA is TGTGCCTGGAGTGCGGTAGGGGTGGGAAACACCATATATTTT. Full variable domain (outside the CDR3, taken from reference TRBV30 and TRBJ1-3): SQTIHQWPATLVQPVGSPLSLECTVEGTSNPNLYWYRQAAGRGLQLLFYSVGIGQISSEVPQNLSASRPQDRQFILSSKKLLLSDSGFYLCAWSAVGVGNTIYFGEGSWLTVV.